The clone carrying this T cell receptor (beta chain) was picked up many times. The antigen remains unidentified. Preparation of the TCRbeta library was carried out with unique molecular identifiers. TCRdb re-called the PCR reads with MiXCR, one entry per CDR3 protein. The sample has hundreds of thousands of distinct CDR3 sequences, 11% seen once; the top ten hold 23%. The data originate from a study of T-cell reconstitution after alpha-beta-depleted transplantation in children. Study-level points and caveats: Approximately two months post-transplant, alpha-beta T cells reportedly originated from several hundred expanded graft clones. When one year had passed after transplant, most T-cell counts and diversity came from newly produced T cells.

Sequenced here: peripheral blood, sampled 180 days after TCRalphabeta/CD19-depleted stem cell transplant. The TCR comes from a male patient under 10 years old who had a stem cell transplant for chronic granulomatous disease, so the T cells may come from the graft donor.

CDR3 protein: CASSWRDGGRGYTF. The CDR3 coding sequence is TGTGCCAGCAGTTGGAGGGACGGGGGTAGAGGCTACACCTTC. V is TRBV28 and J is TRBJ1-2, with D perhaps matching TRBD1 (5 bases). Germline CDR1 MDHEN, CDR2 SYDVKM. This CDR3 comprises 14 residues. V lost 4 bases, J lost 8 bases, and 17 bases lay in between.